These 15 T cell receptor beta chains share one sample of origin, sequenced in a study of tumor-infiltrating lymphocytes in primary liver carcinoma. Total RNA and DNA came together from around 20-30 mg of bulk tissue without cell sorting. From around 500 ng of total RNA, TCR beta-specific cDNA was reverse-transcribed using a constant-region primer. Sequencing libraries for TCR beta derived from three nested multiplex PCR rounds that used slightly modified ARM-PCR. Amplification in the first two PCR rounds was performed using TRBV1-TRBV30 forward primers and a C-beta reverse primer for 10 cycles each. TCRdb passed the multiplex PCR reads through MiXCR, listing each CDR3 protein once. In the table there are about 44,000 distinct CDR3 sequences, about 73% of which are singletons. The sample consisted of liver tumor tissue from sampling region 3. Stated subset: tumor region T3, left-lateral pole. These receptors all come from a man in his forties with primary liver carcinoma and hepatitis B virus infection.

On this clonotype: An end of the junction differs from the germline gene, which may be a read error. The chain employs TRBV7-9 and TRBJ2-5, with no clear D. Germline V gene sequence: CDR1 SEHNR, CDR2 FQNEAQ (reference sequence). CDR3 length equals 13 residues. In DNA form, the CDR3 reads TGTACCAGGAGCTCCGACTCAGAAGAGACCCAGTACTTC. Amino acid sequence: CTRSSDSEETQYF. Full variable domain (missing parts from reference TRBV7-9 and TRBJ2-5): DTGVSQNPRHKITKRGQNVTFRCDPISEHNRLYWYRQTLGQGPEFLTYFQNEAQLEKSRLLSDRFSAERPKGSFSTLEIQRTEQGDSAMYLCTRSSDSEETQYFGPGTRLLVL.

CDR3 bases: TGTGCCAGCAGTTCCCAGACTAGAACTGAAGCTTTCTTT. Protein product: CASSSQTRTEAFF. The chain couples TRBV6-5 to TRBJ1-1; D gene uncertain. The V end was cut by 4 bases, the J end by 5 bases, with 11 bases between. This CDR3 comprises 13 residues. CDR1 is MNHEY, CDR2 SVGAGI, per germline.

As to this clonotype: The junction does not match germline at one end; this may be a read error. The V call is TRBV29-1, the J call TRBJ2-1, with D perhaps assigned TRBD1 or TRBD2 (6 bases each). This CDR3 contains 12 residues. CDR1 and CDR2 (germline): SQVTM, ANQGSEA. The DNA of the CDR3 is TGTAGGGGGGAGCTGAATAGCAATGAGCAGTTCTTC. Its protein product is CRGELNSNEQFF.

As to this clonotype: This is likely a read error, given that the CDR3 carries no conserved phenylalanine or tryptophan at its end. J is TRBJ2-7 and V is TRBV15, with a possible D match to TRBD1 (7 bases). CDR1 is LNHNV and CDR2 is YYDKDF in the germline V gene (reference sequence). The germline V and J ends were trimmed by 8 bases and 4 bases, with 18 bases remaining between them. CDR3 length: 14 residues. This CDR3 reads CATATGGGGYEQYL. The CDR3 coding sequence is TGTGCCACCGCTACAGGAGGGGGCGGATACGAGCAGTACCTC.

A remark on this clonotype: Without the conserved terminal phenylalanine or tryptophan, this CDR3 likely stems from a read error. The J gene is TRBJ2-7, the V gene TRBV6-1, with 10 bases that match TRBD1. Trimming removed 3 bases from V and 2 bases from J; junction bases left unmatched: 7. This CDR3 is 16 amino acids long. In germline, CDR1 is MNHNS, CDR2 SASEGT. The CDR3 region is CASSELGQGRPYEQYL. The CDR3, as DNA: TGTGCCAGCAGTGAGTTGGGACAGGGGAGACCCTACGAGCAGTACTTA.

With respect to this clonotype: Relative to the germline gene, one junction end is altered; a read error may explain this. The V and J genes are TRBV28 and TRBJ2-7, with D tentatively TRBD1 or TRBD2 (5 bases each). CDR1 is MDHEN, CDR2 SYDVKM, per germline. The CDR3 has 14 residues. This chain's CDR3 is CPSSPGTDIGGQYF. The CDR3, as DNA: TGTCCCAGTAGCCCCGGGACGGATATTGGGGGGCAGTACTTC. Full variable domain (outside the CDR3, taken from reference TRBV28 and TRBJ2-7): DVKVTQSSRYLVKRTGEKVFLECVQDMDHENMFWYRQDPGLGLRLIYFSYDVKMKEKGDIPEGYSVSREKKERFSLILESASTNQTSMYLCPSSPGTDIGGQYFGPGTRLTVT.

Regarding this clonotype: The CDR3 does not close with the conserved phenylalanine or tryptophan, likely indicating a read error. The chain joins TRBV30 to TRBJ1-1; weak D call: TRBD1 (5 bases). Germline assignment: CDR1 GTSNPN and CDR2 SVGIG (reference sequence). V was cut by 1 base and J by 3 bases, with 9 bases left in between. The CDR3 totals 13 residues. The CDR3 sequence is CAWSERGDTEAFV. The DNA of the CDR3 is TGTGCCTGGAGTGAGAGGGGTGACACTGAAGCTTTCGTT.

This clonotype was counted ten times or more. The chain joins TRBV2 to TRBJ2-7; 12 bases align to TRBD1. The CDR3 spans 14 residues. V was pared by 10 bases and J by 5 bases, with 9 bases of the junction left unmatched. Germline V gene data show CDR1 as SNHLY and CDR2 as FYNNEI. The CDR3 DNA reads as TGTGCCACCAAAGCCGGGACAGGGGGCAACGAGCAGTACTTC. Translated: CATKAGTGGNEQYF.

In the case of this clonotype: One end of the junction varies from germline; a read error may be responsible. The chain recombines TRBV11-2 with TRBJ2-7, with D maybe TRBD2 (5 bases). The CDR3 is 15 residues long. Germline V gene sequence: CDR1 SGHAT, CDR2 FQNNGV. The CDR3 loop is CASTTLGAAHYEQYF. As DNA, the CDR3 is TGTGCCAGCACCACCTTGGGAGCGGCCCACTACGAGCAATACTTC.

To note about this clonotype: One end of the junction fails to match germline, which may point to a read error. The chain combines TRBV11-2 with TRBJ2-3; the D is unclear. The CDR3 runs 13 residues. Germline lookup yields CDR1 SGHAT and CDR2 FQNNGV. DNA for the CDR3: TGTGCCAACAGCCCCTACTGGGCAGATACACAGTATTTT. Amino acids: CANSPYWADTQYF.

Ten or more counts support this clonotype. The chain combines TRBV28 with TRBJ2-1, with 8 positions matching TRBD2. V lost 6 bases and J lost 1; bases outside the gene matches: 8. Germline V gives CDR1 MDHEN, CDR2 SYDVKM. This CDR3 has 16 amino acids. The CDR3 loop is CASSSRAGGSYNEQFF. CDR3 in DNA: TGTGCCAGCAGCTCTCGTGCGGGAGGTTCCTACAATGAGCAGTTCTTC.

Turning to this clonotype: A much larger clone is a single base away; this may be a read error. CDR3 DNA: TGTGCCAGCAGCTGGGACATTGCAGCGGGAGGGAAGAATGAGCAGTTCTTC. This encodes CASSWDIAAGGKNEQFF. The chain is built from TRBV7-9 and TRBJ2-1, with TRBD2 matching 10 bases. CDR3 length: 17 amino acids. Germline V gene data show CDR1 as SEHNR and CDR2 as FQNEAQ (reference sequence). V lost 4 bases, J lost 7 bases, and 13 bases stayed unmatched. The full variable domain, its missing parts supplied by reference TRBV7-9 and TRBJ2-1, is DTGVSQNPRHKITKRGQNVTFRCDPISEHNRLYWYRQTLGQGPEFLTYFQNEAQLEKSRLLSDRFSAERPKGSFSTLEIQRTEQGDSAMYLCASSWDIAAGGKNEQFFGPGTRLTVL.

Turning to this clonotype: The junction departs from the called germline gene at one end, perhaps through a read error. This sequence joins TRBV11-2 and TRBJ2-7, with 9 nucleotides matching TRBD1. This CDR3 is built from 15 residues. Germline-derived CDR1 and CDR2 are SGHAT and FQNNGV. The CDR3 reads CANSSTGGRMYEQYF. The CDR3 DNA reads TGTGCCAACAGCTCCACAGGGGGCCGGATGTACGAGCAGTACTTC.

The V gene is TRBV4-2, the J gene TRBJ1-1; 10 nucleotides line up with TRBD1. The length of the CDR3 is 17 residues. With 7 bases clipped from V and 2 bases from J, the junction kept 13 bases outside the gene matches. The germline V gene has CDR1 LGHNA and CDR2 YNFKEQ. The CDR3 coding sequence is TGTGCCAGCACTCACCGGGACAGGGGAATTTTCAACACTGAAGCTTTCTTT. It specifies CASTHRDRGIFNTEAFF.

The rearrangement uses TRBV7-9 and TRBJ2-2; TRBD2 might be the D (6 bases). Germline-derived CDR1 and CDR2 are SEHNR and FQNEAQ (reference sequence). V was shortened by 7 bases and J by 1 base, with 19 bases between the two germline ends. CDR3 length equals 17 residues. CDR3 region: CASTQDLGEVNTGELFF. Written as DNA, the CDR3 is TGTGCCAGCACGCAGGACCTGGGGGAGGTGAACACCGGGGAGCTGTTTTTT.